These 12 T cell receptor beta chains were all obtained from the same sample, sequenced in a study of cytotoxic CD8 clonotypes in ibrutinib-treated CLL. Only in-frame clones appear in the TCRdb table, and some are missing; sequencing was by immunoSEQ multiplex PCR. The top ten hold about 3.3% of the sample, which has some 130,000 clones, approximately 81% seen once. The starting material was PBMCs, obtained after 24 months of ibrutinib treatment. Receptors were obtained from a human donor with chronic lymphocytic leukemia.

The V and J genes are TRBV11-1 and TRBJ1-1; D uncertain. This CDR3 comprises 18 residues. Per the germline V gene, CDR1 is SGHAT and CDR2 is FQDESV (reference sequence). The V end lost 5 bases, the J end lost 3 bases, and 25 bases lay between the germline ends. The CDR3 DNA follows: TGTGCCAGCAGCGAACCAGGTCCCTTGACTGGCTTCGACACTGAAGCTTTCTTT. Its translation is CASSEPGPLTGFDTEAFF.

CDR3 region: CASSLGPQRINEQYF. The DNA of the CDR3 is TGTGCCAGCAGCTTAGGCCCCCAAAGGATAAACGAGCAGTACTTC. This chain joins TRBV11-2 and TRBJ2-7; unclear D gene. From germline, CDR1 is SGHAT and CDR2 FQNNGV. The CDR3 totals 15 residues. V was trimmed by 1 base and J by 5 bases, leaving 15 bases between them.

CDR3 protein: CASSVRGRGEKLFF. CDR3 DNA: TGTGCCAGCAGCGTAAGGGGGCGCGGTGAAAAACTGTTTTTT. The chain couples TRBV9 to TRBJ1-4, with 7 bases lining up with TRBD1. The CDR3 sequence is 14 residues long. J lost 7 bases, V lost 1 base, and 4 bases had no gene match. Germline V CDR1 and CDR2: SGDLS, YYNGEE.

The chain couples TRBV9 to TRBJ1-6, with 10 bases identical to TRBD1. Germline assignment: CDR1 SGDLS and CDR2 YYNGEE. This CDR3 contains 18 residues. V dropped 3 bases and J dropped 8; count of bases not matched to a gene: 14. Here the CDR3 reads CASSANRDRGYRDSPLHF. DNA of the CDR3: TGTGCCAGCAGCGCGAACCGGGACAGGGGTTATCGGGATTCACCCCTCCACTTT.

The V call is TRBV21-1, the J call TRBJ1-5; the D call in the table, TRBD1, was not verified against the DNA. TRBV21-1 is termed a pseudogene. CDR3 length equals 17 residues. CDR3 DNA: TGTGCCAGCAGCCACCGGGACAGGGTAGATTTCGATCAGCCCCAGCATTTT. It specifies CASSHRDRVDFDQPQHF.

V and J are TRBV7-2 and TRBJ2-1; 7 nucleotides line up with TRBD2. Germline CDR1 and CDR2: SGHTA and FQGNSA. V lost 5 bases, J lost 4 bases, and 8 bases stayed unmatched. The CDR3 loop spans 15 amino acids. CDR3 loop: CASSPSAGEYNEQFF. In nucleotides, the CDR3 is TGTGCCAGCAGCCCATCGGCGGGAGAGTACAATGAGCAGTTCTTC.

The chain employs TRBV7-6 and TRBJ1-4; D ambiguous. V gave up 3 bases and J gave up 8 bases, with 7 bases separating them. CDR1 and CDR2 (germline): SGHVS, FNYEAQ. This CDR3 has 12 amino acids. The DNA of the CDR3 is TGTGCCAGCAGCTTGGACGGGGAAAAACTGTTTTTT. Translation: CASSLDGEKLFF.

The rearrangement uses TRBV18 and TRBJ2-7; 10 bases fit TRBD1. J gave up 1 base and V 2 bases, and 11 bases lay outside the gene matches. Looked up from germline, CDR1 is KGHSH and CDR2 is LQKENI. CDR3 length equals 18 residues. Here the CDR3 reads CASSPFLPGQGFSYEQYF. The CDR3 DNA reads as TGTGCCAGCTCACCATTTCTTCCGGGACAGGGGTTTTCCTACGAGCAGTACTTC.

V usage is TRBV9 and J usage is TRBJ1-1, with a possible D match to TRBD1 (6 bases). Germline values: CDR1 SGDLS, CDR2 YYNGEE. Trimming cost V 0 bases and J 3 bases, with 27 bases left between them. The CDR3 is made up of 20 amino acids. This CDR3 reads CASSVDKGRGRTAKDTEAFF. The CDR3 DNA sequence: TGTGCCAGCAGCGTAGACAAAGGACGTGGGAGGACAGCGAAAGACACTGAAGCTTTCTTT.

The chain links TRBV6-4 to TRBJ1-6; no definite D call. From germline, CDR1 is MRHNA and CDR2 SNTAGT. The length of the CDR3 is 15 residues. The V and J ends lost 5 bases and 4 bases respectively, with 12 bases between them. The CDR3, as DNA: TGTGCCAGCAGTCTACTAAGTTCTTATAATTCACCCCTCCACTTT. Translation gives CASSLLSSYNSPLHF.

The chain couples TRBV7-2 to TRBJ1-2; D unresolved. The CDR3 is made up of 14 amino acids. Deletions cut 1 base from V and 8 bases from J, with 14 bases between. Germline V gives CDR1 SGHTA, CDR2 FQGNSA. CDR3 residues: CASSLVRQDSGYTF. The CDR3 DNA reads as TGTGCCAGCAGCTTAGTGAGGCAGGACTCGGGCTACACCTTC.

This clone is a singleton in its sample. The chain links TRBV9 to TRBJ1-2, with D unclear. Trimming shortened V by 4 bases and J by 6 bases, and 13 bases separated the two germline ends. The CDR3 is 13 amino acids. Germline V gene sequence: CDR1 SGDLS, CDR2 YYNGEE. CDR3 loop: CASSSGPLDGYTF. The CDR3, as DNA: TGTGCCAGCAGCTCAGGCCCGTTGGATGGCTACACCTTC.